These T cell receptor beta chains were read from a single sample in a study of beta chain features in type 1 diabetes. Libraries were prepared by immunoSEQ multiplex PCR; TCRdb keeps only in-frame clonotypes and omits some of them. The sample has some 150,000 clones, approximately 10% seen once. Sequences were obtained from central memory CD4+ T cells from blood. These receptors all come from a woman aged 30 to 39 with type 1 diabetes. Both conserved end residues are part of each CDR3. D genes are given only for firm matches. Size tells how often a clone was seen (once, few, many) or the class of an expanded clone, and some rows leave it out.

v_gene,j_gene,abundance,d_gene,CDR3aa,CDR3nt
TRBV15,TRBJ2-1,few,TRBD2,CATSRRRAGILGGSYNEQFF,TGTGCCACCAGCAGACGTCGAGCGGGAATCCTCGGTGGCTCCTACAATGAGCAGTTCTTC
TRBV28,TRBJ2-7,few,-,CASKGEGSYHEQYF,TGTGCCAGCAAGGGGGAGGGCAGTTACCACGAGCAGTACTTC
TRBV30,TRBJ2-7,-,TRBD1,CATVGKLGQGAWGQYF,TGTGCCACAGTAGGAAAGTTGGGACAGGGAGCTTGGGGGCAGTACTTC
TRBV5-1,TRBJ2-1,many,-,CASSSLSESSYNEQFF,TGCGCCAGCAGCTCGCTAAGCGAGAGCTCCTACAATGAGCAGTTCTTC
TRBV9,TRBJ2-1,few,-,CASSVGHGGTNEQFF,TGTGCCAGCAGCGTAGGTCACGGGGGGACAAATGAGCAGTTCTTC
TRBV9,TRBJ1-2,-,-,CASSVAPGMDGYTF,TGTGCCAGCAGCGTAGCCCCAGGGATGGATGGCTACACCTTC
TRBV30,TRBJ2-7,few,-,CAWSAPHAYEQYF,TGTGCCTGGAGTGCCCCCCATGCCTACGAGCAGTACTTC
TRBV9,TRBJ2-2,few,-,CASHRDMNTGELFF,TGTGCCAGCCATCGGGACATGAACACCGGGGAGCTGTTTTTT
TRBV5-4,TRBJ2-1,-,TRBD2,CASSQSGTSEYNEQFF,TGTGCCAGCAGCCAATCCGGGACTAGCGAATACAATGAGCAGTTCTTC
TRBV9,TRBJ1-2,-,TRBD1,CASNPQGAEYGYTF,TGTGCCAGCAATCCACAGGGGGCCGAGTATGGCTACACCTTC
TRBV11-2,TRBJ2-7,-,TRBD2,CASSLNREDEQYF,TGTGCCAGCAGCTTAAACCGGGAGGACGAGCAGTACTTC
TRBV2,TRBJ2-5,few,TRBD1,CASLDRGETQYF,TGTGCCAGCCTGGACAGGGGAGAGACCCAGTACTTC
TRBV5-1,TRBJ2-7,-,-,CASSLAGVIYEQYF,TGCGCCAGCAGCTTGGCAGGGGTTATTTACGAGCAGTACTTC
TRBV10-3,TRBJ2-1,-,TRBD2,CAIRGSGRIYNEQFF,TGTGCCATCAGGGGAAGCGGGAGGATCTACAATGAGCAGTTCTTC
TRBV19,TRBJ2-2,-,TRBD1,CASSISGGTGELFF,TGTGCCAGTAGTATATCAGGGGGCACCGGGGAGCTGTTTTTT
TRBV7-9,TRBJ2-7,-,TRBD1,CASSSDRGRPYEQYF,TGTGCCAGCAGCTCAGACAGGGGGCGCCCCTACGAGCAGTACTTC
TRBV14,TRBJ2-3,few,TRBD1,CASSLYRGSTDTQYF,TGTGCCAGCAGCCTCTACAGGGGTAGCACAGATACGCAGTATTTT
TRBV29-1,TRBJ1-5,few,-,CSVGTSSNQPQHF,TGCAGCGTAGGGACAAGTAGCAATCAGCCCCAGCATTTT
TRBV7-3,TRBJ2-7,few,TRBD2,CASSRTSGSGYEQYF,TGTGCCAGCAGCCGCACTAGCGGGAGTGGGTACGAGCAGTACTTC
TRBV29-1,TRBJ2-5,-,-,CSVDSEETQYF,TGCAGCGTAGATAGCGAAGAGACCCAGTACTTC
TRBV7-3,TRBJ1-1,few,-,CASSEQGSNTEAFF,TGTGCCAGCAGCGAGCAGGGGTCGAACACTGAAGCTTTCTTT
TRBV7-2,TRBJ2-1,-,TRBD2,CASRRYSGSFSYNEQFF,TGTGCCAGCAGGCGCTATAGCGGGAGTTTCTCCTACAATGAGCAGTTCTTC
TRBV29-1,TRBJ1-1,few,TRBD1,CSVRGPSTEAFF,TGCAGCGTTAGGGGGCCGAGCACTGAAGCTTTCTTT
TRBV19,TRBJ1-5,few,-,CASGGGDQPQHF,TGTGCCAGCGGCGGGGGGGATCAGCCCCAGCATTTT
TRBV14,TRBJ1-2,few,-,CASSPPLVCYTF,TGTGCCAGCAGCCCCCCTTTAGTATGCTACACCTTC
TRBV4-2,TRBJ2-3,few,TRBD2,CASSLQAGSLEDTQYF,TGTGCCAGCAGCCTTCAAGCGGGATCCCTGGAAGATACGCAGTATTTT
TRBV6-5,TRBJ2-5,few,TRBD1,CASSYGTGDAVTQYF,TGTGCCAGCAGTTACGGGACAGGGGATGCTGTGACCCAGTACTTC
TRBV4-1,TRBJ2-7,-,-,CASSQDRGRYEQYF,TGCGCCAGCAGCCAAGACCGTGGCCGTTACGAGCAGTACTTC
TRBV5-6,TRBJ2-1,-,TRBD2,CASSLVRASGTYNEQFF,TGTGCCAGCAGCTTGGTTCGGGCTAGCGGGACTTACAATGAGCAGTTCTTC
TRBV5-4,TRBJ1-1,few,-,CASSSVGQANTEAFF,TGTGCCAGCAGCTCGGTGGGACAAGCGAACACTGAAGCTTTCTTT
TRBV5-6,TRBJ2-3,-,TRBD2,CASSLGSGSSDTQYF,TGTGCCAGCAGCTTGGGTAGCGGGAGTTCAGATACGCAGTATTTT
TRBV5-1,TRBJ1-2,-,-,CASSLAAGQWYGYTF,TGCGCCAGCAGCTTGGCCGCGGGCCAGTGGTATGGCTACACCTTC
TRBV12-5,TRBJ1-2,-,TRBD1,CASGLKQGVTGAYGYTF,TGTGCTAGTGGTTTGAAACAGGGGGTGACAGGGGCCTATGGCTACACCTTC
TRBV5-4,TRBJ2-5,-,TRBD1,CASSPGQGGRETQYF,TGTGCCAGCAGCCCGGGACAGGGAGGCCGAGAGACCCAGTACTTC
TRBV18,TRBJ2-7,-,-,CASSRDRFSYEQYF,TGTGCCAGCTCACGCGACAGGTTCTCCTACGAGCAGTACTTC
TRBV7-9,TRBJ1-2,-,TRBD1,CASSLRDRGSKEGYTF,TGTGCCAGCAGCTTAAGGGACAGGGGTAGCAAGGAAGGCTACACCTTC
TRBV5-1,TRBJ1-1,few,-,CASSLADIPEAFF,TGCGCCAGCAGCCTCGCAGATATCCCTGAAGCTTTCTTT
TRBV18,TRBJ2-6,few,TRBD1,CASSLRQGEAGANVLTF,TGTGCCAGCTCACTTCGACAGGGGGAAGCTGGGGCCAACGTCCTGACTTTC
TRBV13,TRBJ1-1,-,-,CASSYLYRSMNTEAFF,TGTGCCAGCAGCTATCTATACAGGAGTATGAACACTGAAGCTTTCTTT
TRBV11-2,TRBJ2-7,-,TRBD2,CASSRGTVAGELVEQYF,TGTGCCAGCAGCCGAGGAACAGTAGCGGGAGAACTCGTCGAGCAGTACTTC
TRBV2,TRBJ2-6,medium-sized,TRBD2,CASTTSGSPPGANVLTF,TGTGCCAGCACGACTAGCGGGAGTCCACCCGGGGCCAACGTCCTGACTTTC
TRBV6-5,TRBJ2-1,few,-,CASSYAAYSYNEQFF,TGTGCCAGCAGTTACGCGGCTTACTCCTACAATGAGCAGTTCTTC
TRBV5-1,TRBJ1-4,few,TRBD1,CASSETPGQGNEKLFF,TGCGCCAGCAGCGAGACTCCGGGACAGGGGAACGAAAAACTGTTTTTT
TRBV28,TRBJ2-1,-,TRBD2,CASSLTGGLKQFF,TGTGCCAGCAGTTTAACGGGAGGCCTTAAGCAGTTCTTC
TRBV29-1,TRBJ2-1,-,TRBD2,CSVLELAGWNEQFF,TGCAGCGTTCTGGAGCTAGCGGGATGGAATGAGCAGTTCTTC
TRBV28,TRBJ2-1,many,TRBD2,CASISGGGENEQFF,TGTGCCAGCATCTCGGGGGGAGGGGAGAATGAGCAGTTCTTC